The 27 T cell receptor beta chains reported below all come from one sample, sequenced in a study of tumor-infiltrating lymphocytes in primary liver carcinoma (dated by TCRdb to the late 2010s). Data came from an Illumina HiSeq 2500. Using a constant-region primer and ProtoScript II reverse transcriptase, TCRbeta-specific cDNA was reverse-transcribed from 450 to 650 ng total RNA. Construction of the TCRbeta libraries relied on three nested rounds of multiplex PCR, following a slightly modified ARM-PCR procedure. Multiplex TRBV1-TRBV30 forward primers and a Cbeta reverse primer were used in the first two PCR rounds, each of which was run for approximately 11 cycles. The raw public reads went through TCRdb reprocessing: fastp at Q25, MiXCR clone calling, in-frame beta chains kept. Identical CDR3 protein sequences are pooled into one entry, listed with their most common genes and DNA. This sample holds 310,000 or so distinct CDR3 sequences; 65% were observed only once. Together, the top ten hold about 6.1% of the sample.

RNA from unsorted whole blood was extracted with TRIzol reagent, and germline DNA was obtained with the DNeasy Blood & Tissue kit. The sequencing sample was made of peripheral blood. Receptor source: a man aged 40-49 years with primary liver carcinoma and hepatitis B virus infection.

At least ten counts were recorded for this clonotype. The chain recombines TRBV6-2 or TRBV6-3 with TRBJ1-5; 8 bases are a match to TRBD1. The ends lost 6 bases at V and 5 bases at J; junction bases unmatched: 9. This CDR3 contains 15 residues. CDR1 is MNHEY and CDR2 is SVGEGT in the germline V gene. CDR3 nucleotide sequence: TGTGCCAGCAGAAAGACGACAGGGGAACATCAGCCCCAGCATTTT. Translating it yields CASRKTTGEHQPQHF.

As regards this clonotype: This clone may be a read error of a much larger clone one base away. The chain uses TRBV6-2 or TRBV6-3 and TRBJ1-5; 7 positions match TRBD1. After removal of 11 bases from V and 4 bases from J, the junction contained 5 bases not matched to a gene. Germline CDR1 reads MNHEY; CDR2 reads SVGEGT. The CDR3 is 12 amino acids. CDR3 region: CACKQGNQPQHF. The CDR3 DNA reads as TGTGCCTGTAAACAGGGGAATCAGCCCCAGCATTTT.

About this clonotype: One end of the junction is discordant with germline, which a read error may explain. The chain carries TRBV4-3 and TRBJ2-3; a possible D gene is TRBD2 (6 bases). Looked up from germline, CDR1 is LGHNA and CDR2 is YSLEER. The CDR3 totals 17 residues. This CDR3 reads CASSQELRPRGGNTQYF. In nucleotides, the CDR3 is TGCGCCAGCAGCCAAGAGCTTAGGCCCCGAGGCGGGAATACACAGTATTTT.

This clonotype was detected only once. The J gene is TRBJ2-5, the V gene TRBV11-2; TRBD1 agrees at 11 bases. Germline V CDR1 and CDR2: SGHAT, FQNNGV. The CDR3 spans 14 residues. CDR3 sequence: CVNSPGTGGETQYF. The CDR3 DNA sequence: TGTGTCAACAGCCCCGGGACAGGGGGTGAGACCCAGTACTTC.

On this clonotype: A read error may explain this, as a much larger clone is one base away. The rearrangement uses TRBV4-2 and TRBJ2-1, with 8 positions matching TRBD2. The V and J ends lost 0 bases and 3 bases, in that order; junction bases with no gene match: 7. The CDR3 contains 17 residues. Per germline, CDR1 LGHNA and CDR2 YNFKEQ. DNA of the CDR3: TGTGCCAGCAGCCAAGACGCCCTGACTAGCGACTACAATGAGCAGTTCTTC. It specifies CASSQDALTSDYNEQFF.

This clonotype was seen many times. This chain joins TRBV12-3 or TRBV12-4 and TRBJ2-5, with TRBD2 identical over 12 bases. There are 15 residues in the CDR3. Trimming at V came to 6 bases and at J to 4 bases, leaving 6 bases not matched to a gene. The CDR3 loop is CASRLQTSGRETQYF. DNA of the CDR3: TGTGCCAGCAGGCTTCAGACTAGCGGGAGAGAGACCCAGTACTTC.

The rearrangement uses TRBV11-2 and TRBJ2-7, with TRBD1 identical over 9 bases. This CDR3 comprises 14 residues. CDR1 and CDR2 from the germline V gene are SGHAT and FQNNGV. V gave up 6 bases and J gave up 5 bases; unmatched junction bases: 8. CDR3 in amino acids: CASRFWTGVDEQYF. The CDR3 DNA reads TGTGCCAGCAGATTCTGGACAGGGGTGGACGAGCAGTACTTC.

A note on this clonotype: A read error may explain this, as a much larger clone is one base away. V and J are TRBV4-3 and TRBJ2-7, with D unclear. The CDR3 has 14 amino acids. Germline CDR1 reads LGHNA; CDR2 reads YSLEER. With 0 bases removed from V and 7 bases from J, the gap between germline ends came to 13 bases. CDR3 in DNA: TGCGCCAGCAGCCAAGAAGGCTGGATGGGGGAGCAGTACTTC. Amino acid sequence: CASSQEGWMGEQYF.

Concerning this clonotype: A much larger clone differs from this one at a single base, so this may be a read error. The rearrangement links TRBV5-5 to TRBJ2-3; TRBD2 might be the D (6 bases). This CDR3 is 15 amino acids long. V lost 3 bases and J lost 7, with 18 bases in between. Germline-derived CDR1 and CDR2 are SGHKS and YYEKEE (reference sequence). CDR3 nucleotides: TGTGCCAGCAGCTCTCTCGGGAGTAGGTCAAATACGCAGTATTTT. This encodes CASSSLGSRSNTQYF. Full variable domain (missing parts from reference TRBV5-5 and TRBJ2-3): DAGVTQSPTHLIKTRGQQVTLRCSPISGHKSVSWYQQVLGQGPQFIFQYYEKEERGRGNFPDRFSARQFPNYSSELNVNALLLGDSALYLCASSSLGSRSNTQYFGPGTRLTVL.

For this clonotype: At one of its ends the junction is not consistent with the germline gene, which may arise from a read error. The chain is built from TRBV11-2 and TRBJ2-7, with 11 positions matching TRBD2. The CDR3 covers 15 residues. Looked up from germline, CDR1 is SGHAT and CDR2 is FQNNGV. The CDR3 is CASSLVLAGVDERYF. The CDR3 bases are TGTGCCAGCAGCTTAGTACTAGCGGGAGTAGACGAGCGGTACTTC. The variable domain in full, with the rest retrieved from reference TRBV11-2 and TRBJ2-7, is EAGVAQSPRYKIIEKRQSVAFWCNPISGHATLYWYQQILGQGPKLLIQFQNNGVVDDSQLPKDRFSAERLKGVDSTLKIQPAKLEDSAVYLCASSLVLAGVDERYFGPGTRLTVT.

Ten or more counts support this clonotype. J is TRBJ2-7 and V is TRBV4-3, with TRBD2 matching over 8 bases. The V and J ends lost 1 base and 3 bases, in that order; junction bases with no gene match: 5. Germline values: CDR1 LGHNA, CDR2 YSLEER. The CDR3 has 15 residues. The CDR3 DNA follows: TGCGCCAGCAGCCAAGGAGCGGGAGATCTCTACGAGCAGTACTTC. Its translation is CASSQGAGDLYEQYF.

The CDR3 sequence: CASSELSGDRGLRELFF. In nucleotides, the CDR3 is TGTGCCAGCAGCGAACTATCAGGGGACCGGGGGTTACGGGAGCTGTTTTTT. This chain joins TRBV11-2 and TRBJ2-2; D possibly uses TRBD1 or TRBD2 (6 bases each). This CDR3 is 17 amino acids long. Germline V gene lookup returns CDR1 SGHAT and CDR2 FQNNGV. Deletions cut 5 bases from V and 9 bases from J, with 25 bases between.

A word on this clonotype: At one of its ends the junction is not consistent with the germline gene, which may arise from a read error. As DNA, the CDR3 is TGTGCCAGCAGTCCCTCGACAGGGGCGTCCTACAAGCAGTACTTC. Translated, it gives CASSPSTGASYKQYF. The V gene is TRBV28, the J gene TRBJ2-7; 8 bases match TRBD1. The germline V gene encodes CDR1 MDHEN and CDR2 SYDVKM. The CDR3 contains 15 residues. Drawing the rest from reference TRBV28 and TRBJ2-7, the complete variable domain is DVKVTQSSRYLVKRTGEKVFLECVQDMDHENMFWYRQDPGLGLRLIYFSYDVKMKEKGDIPEGYSVSREKKERFSLILESASTNQTSMYLCASSPSTGASYKQYFGPGTRLTVT.

This clonotype was observed a handful of times. Compared with germline, one end of the junction differs, possibly owing to a read error. The chain has TRBV11-2 and TRBJ2-1; no clear D. This CDR3 is 15 amino acids long. Germline V gene data show CDR1 as SGHAT and CDR2 as FQNNGV. The CDR3, as DNA: TGTGCCAGCAGCTTAGTGAGTGATTCGGGCAATGAGCAATTCTTC. It encodes CASSLVSDSGNEQFF.

This clonotype was seen ten or more times. The rearrangement joins TRBV11-2 to TRBJ2-2, with D perhaps matching TRBD2 (6 bases). The germline gives CDR1 SGHAT, CDR2 FQNNGV. The V and J ends lost 3 bases and 7 bases respectively, with 6 bases between them. CDR3 length: 12 residues. CDR3: CASSLTSGELFF. The CDR3 coding sequence is TGTGCCAGCAGCTTGACTAGCGGGGAGCTGTTTTTT.

The rearrangement joins TRBV30 to TRBJ2-3, with D possibly being TRBD2 (5 bases). Deletions cut 4 bases from V and 5 bases from J, with 10 bases between. This CDR3 has 12 amino acids. In germline, CDR1 is GTSNPN, CDR2 SVGIG (reference sequence). The CDR3 nucleotides read TGTGCCTGGACCAGCCGGGGAGATACGCAGTATTTT. This sequence encodes CAWTSRGDTQYF.

Comment on this clonotype: Mismatch with germline at one junction end may stem from a read error. The chain uses TRBV5-5 and TRBJ2-1; D is unclear. Germline V lookup: CDR1 SGHKS, CDR2 YYEKEE (reference sequence). The CDR3 has 12 residues. This CDR3 reads CTSSLPGPEQFF. The CDR3 DNA follows: TGTACCAGCAGCTTGCCTGGGCCGGAGCAGTTCTTC.

Points on this clonotype: The junction departs from the called germline gene at one end, perhaps through a read error. CDR3 coding DNA: TGTGCCAGCAGCCAAAGGACTAGCGGGATAGGGATCTCCTACGAGCAGTACTTC. This translates into CASSQRTSGIGISYEQYF. The V call is TRBV4-1, the J call TRBJ2-7, with 12 bases lining up with TRBD2. Germline CDR1 and CDR2: MGHRA and YSYEKL. The CDR3 has 18 residues.

In the case of this clonotype: One junction end does not reproduce the germline sequence, and a read error may be involved. The genes are TRBV6-5 and TRBJ2-2, with D perhaps TRBD2 (5 bases). The germline CDR1 and CDR2 sequences are MNHEY and SVGAGI. The CDR3 sequence is 14 residues long. The CDR3 loop reads CASSYAQSTGKLFF. The CDR3 coding sequence is TGTGCCAGCAGTTACGCTCAGAGCACCGGGAAGCTGTTTTTT.

CDR3 region: CASSFGTSSGEQYF. In DNA form, the CDR3 reads TGTGCCAGCAGTTTCGGGACTAGTTCGGGCGAGCAGTACTTC. The rearrangement links TRBV28 to TRBJ2-7, with TRBD2 identical over 8 bases. V shed 3 bases, J shed 6 bases, and the junction held 7 bases outside the gene matches. Germline V gene data show CDR1 as MDHEN and CDR2 as SYDVKM. The CDR3 runs to 14 residues.

With regard to this clonotype: One end of the junction varies from germline; a read error may be responsible. V and J are TRBV10-3 and TRBJ2-1, with a tentative D call TRBD2 (5 bases). This CDR3 contains 13 residues. Germline loops: CDR1 ENHRY, CDR2 SYGVKD. CDR3 sequence: CAINESIAIEQFF. CDR3 in DNA: TGTGCCATCAATGAGTCGATAGCGATTGAGCAGTTCTTC.

With regard to this clonotype: Mismatch with germline at one junction end may stem from a read error. The V and J genes are TRBV6-5 and TRBJ2-7; 8 nucleotides align to TRBD1. Per germline, CDR1 MNHEY and CDR2 SVGAGI. The CDR3 is 14 amino acids. The CDR3 region is CASSLTGETYEKYF. In DNA, the CDR3 is TGTGCCAGCAGCTTGACAGGGGAGACCTACGAGAAGTACTTC.

About this clonotype itself: A much larger clone is a single base away; this may be a read error. The chain carries TRBV29-1 and TRBJ2-3; perhaps D is TRBD1 or TRBD2 (6 bases each). CDR1 and CDR2 (germline): SQVTM, ANQGSEA. This CDR3 contains 15 residues. Trimming took 6 bases from V and 4 from J, leaving 20 bases between them. In DNA form, the CDR3 reads TGCAGCGTAGTGACATTAGGGGGAGGCCCAGATACGCAGTATTTT. Its protein product is CSVVTLGGGPDTQYF.

This clonotype was picked up many times. One end of the junction fails to match germline, which may point to a read error. The chain employs TRBV4-2 and TRBJ2-1; D is unresolved. This CDR3 comprises 12 residues. Per the germline V gene, CDR1 is LGHNA and CDR2 is YNFKEQ. The chain's CDR3 is CASSQVGGEQFF. CDR3 sequence (DNA): TGCGCCAGCAGCCAAGTCGGCGGTGAGCAGTTCTTC.

A word on this clonotype: Just one base apart from a much larger clone, this may be a read error. The chain has TRBV6-6 and TRBJ1-3; D ambiguous. Between the trimmed V and J ends, which lost 7 bases and 10 bases, there was a span of 17 bases. The CDR3 totals 13 residues. Germline loops: CDR1 MNHNY, CDR2 SVGAGI (reference sequence). CDR3 sequence (DNA): TGTGCCAGCACCCGAACCCTTCCAGAGACCATATATTTT. It yields the protein CASTRTLPETIYF.

On this clonotype: Being one base from a much bigger clone, this may be a read error. The chain uses TRBV6-2 or TRBV6-3 and TRBJ2-7; 9 bases map to TRBD1. J was trimmed by 4 bases and V by 11 bases; bases with no gene match: 6. CDR3 length: 12 amino acids. Germline V gene sequence: CDR1 MNHEY, CDR2 SVGEGT. In DNA, the CDR3 is TGTGCCGAGTGGGGACAGGGTTACGAGCAGTACTTC. Translating it yields CAEWGQGYEQYF.

As for this clonotype: An end of the junction does not agree with germline; a read error may underlie this. V gene TRBV11-2 combines with J gene TRBJ2-3, with a tentative D call TRBD1 (6 bases). The CDR3 has 17 amino acids. In germline, CDR1 is SGHAT, CDR2 FQNNGV. In DNA, the CDR3 is TGTGCCAGCAGCTTAGTGTTCAGGGGACGGTGGACAGATACGCGGTATTTT. Protein sequence: CASSLVFRGRWTDTRYF.